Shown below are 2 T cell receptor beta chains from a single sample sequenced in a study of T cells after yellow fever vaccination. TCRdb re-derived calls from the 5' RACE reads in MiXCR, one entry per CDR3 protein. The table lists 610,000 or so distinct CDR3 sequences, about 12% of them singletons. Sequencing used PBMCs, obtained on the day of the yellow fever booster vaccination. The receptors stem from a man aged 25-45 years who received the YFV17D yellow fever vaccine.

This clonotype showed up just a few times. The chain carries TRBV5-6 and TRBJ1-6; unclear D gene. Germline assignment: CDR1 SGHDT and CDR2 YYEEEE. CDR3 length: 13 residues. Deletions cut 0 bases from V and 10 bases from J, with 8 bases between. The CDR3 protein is CASSLGRESPLHF. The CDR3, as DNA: TGTGCCAGCAGCTTGGGACGCGAATCACCCCTCCACTTT.

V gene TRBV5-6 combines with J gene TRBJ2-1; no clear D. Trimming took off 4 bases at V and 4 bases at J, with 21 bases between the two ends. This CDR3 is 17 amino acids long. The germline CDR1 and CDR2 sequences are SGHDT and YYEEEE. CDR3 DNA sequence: TGTGCCAGCAGCCCTTACGGAAGGGTATCTTCTTACAATGAGCAGTTCTTC. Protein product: CASSPYGRVSSYNEQFF. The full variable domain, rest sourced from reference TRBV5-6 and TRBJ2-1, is DAGVTQSPTHLIKTRGQQVTLRCSPKSGHDTVSWYQQALGQGPQFIFQYYEEEERQRGNFPDRFSGHQFPNYSSELNVNALLLGDSALYLCASSPYGRVSSYNEQFFGPGTRLTVL.